Below, 18 T cell receptor beta chains from the same sample are listed, as sequenced in a study of shared clonotypes between healthy human individuals. TCRdb's copy holds only in-frame clones and misses some; the assay was immunoSEQ multiplex PCR. Among more than 900,000 clones, about four fifths were seen once, and the ten largest hold 0.55% to 0.7%. The sample taken for sequencing was memory CD4+ T cells from PBMCs. The subset denotes: CD45RA-negative fraction. The receptors derive from a man between 18 and 29 years old in good health. Some clones in this sample may be carry-over from other donors' samples.

This clone was seen only a few times. The chain recombines TRBV7-9 with TRBJ2-5; 8 bases line up with TRBD1. Germline loops: CDR1 SEHNR, CDR2 FQNEAQ (reference sequence). After removal of 7 bases from V and 5 bases from J, the junction contained 9 bases not matched to a gene. The CDR3 is made up of 14 amino acids. The CDR3 nucleotides read TGTGCCAGCACCCTACAGGGGGTCGGGGAGACCCAGTACTTC. This codes for CASTLQGVGETQYF.

The rearrangement uses TRBV10-3 and TRBJ2-1; D unclear. Germline-derived CDR1 and CDR2 are ENHRY and SYGVKD. The CDR3 extends over 16 amino acids. Trimming shortened V by 4 bases and J by 2 bases, and 15 bases separated the two germline ends. The CDR3 sequence is CAISAQTAEAYNEQFF. The CDR3 nucleotides are TGTGCCATCAGTGCCCAGACGGCCGAGGCCTACAATGAGCAGTTCTTC.

The rearrangement uses TRBV7-2 and TRBJ2-7; D is possibly TRBD1 (6 bases). The CDR3 consists of 15 residues. Germline V gene sequence: CDR1 SGHTA, CDR2 FQGNSA. The V and J ends lost 5 bases and 2 bases respectively, with 16 bases between them. The CDR3 region has the DNA TGTGCCAGCAGCGAGACCGGGACATCAGCCTACGAGCAGTACTTC. Protein: CASSETGTSAYEQYF.

This clone was seen once. CDR3 sequence: CASSPPGQSEQFF. For the CDR3, the DNA is TGTGCCAGCTCACCGCCAGGTCAGAGTGAGCAGTTCTTC. The chain uses TRBV18 and TRBJ2-1; no clear D. V lost 3 bases to trimming and J lost 9 bases, with 12 bases between them. This CDR3 is 13 amino acids long. Germline lookup yields CDR1 KGHSH and CDR2 LQKENI. Full variable domain (missing parts from reference TRBV18 and TRBJ2-1): NAGVMQNPRHLVRRRGQEARLRCSPMKGHSHVYWYRQLPEEGLKFMVYLQKENIIDESGMPKERFSAEFPKEGPSILRIQQVVRGDSAAYFCASSPPGQSEQFFGPGTRLTVL.

This clone has only one observation. This rearrangement joins TRBV5-6 to TRBJ2-1; 8 bases fit TRBD2. This CDR3 has 16 residues. Germline loops: CDR1 SGHDT, CDR2 YYEEEE. J lost 3 bases, V lost 4 bases, and 9 bases had no gene match. The CDR3 DNA sequence: TGTGCCAGCAGCACCACCCGGGAGGGCCTCTACAATGAGCAGTTCTTC. Amino acid sequence: CASSTTREGLYNEQFF.

A single count supports this clone. This chain joins TRBV18 and TRBJ2-4, with D perhaps TRBD2 (5 bases). The ends were cut back, 2 bases at V and 0 bases at J, with 14 bases in the middle. Germline V CDR1 and CDR2: KGHSH, LQKENI. The CDR3 totals 17 residues. The CDR3 DNA reads as TGTGCCAGCTCACCAGACGGGGTTTTCCTAGCCAAAAACATTCAGTACTTC. This translates into CASSPDGVFLAKNIQYF.

The genes are TRBV6-6 and TRBJ2-5; 7 nucleotides line up with TRBD2. The germline gives CDR1 MNHNY, CDR2 SVGAGI (reference sequence). The CDR3 has 12 residues. V shed 4 bases and J 6 bases; nucleotides not matched to a gene: 2. CDR3 DNA: TGTGCCAGCAGTTCAGCGGGACAGACCCAGTACTTC. Translation: CASSSAGQTQYF.

This clone came up a few times. The chain uses TRBV27 and TRBJ2-2; unclear D gene. Germline-derived CDR1 and CDR2 are MNHEY and SMNVEV (reference sequence). Trimming removed 5 bases from V and 5 bases from J, with 9 bases in between. This CDR3 region has 13 residues. CDR3 sequence reads: CASSLTVTGELFF. The CDR3 DNA sequence: TGTGCCAGCAGTCTAACGGTGACCGGGGAGCTGTTTTTT.

This clone was seen a single time. The V gene is TRBV25-1, the J gene TRBJ1-1, with a weak D call TRBD1 (5 bases). The length of the CDR3 is 14 residues. Germline V lookup: CDR1 MGHDK, CDR2 SYGVNS. V lost 6 bases to trimming and J lost 7 bases, with 18 bases between them. The CDR3 loop reads CASRSREGTLEAFF. CDR3 in DNA: TGTGCCAGCAGGTCCAGGGAGGGGACCCTTGAAGCTTTCTTT.

V and J are TRBV2 and TRBJ1-2; unclear D gene. Trimming shortened V by 3 bases and J by 2 bases, and 25 bases separated the two germline ends. Germline V gives CDR1 SNHLY, CDR2 FYNNEI. The CDR3 loop spans 19 amino acids. CDR3 in amino acids: CASSDSLGLGPYWNYGYTF. The CDR3 region has the DNA TGTGCCAGCAGTGATTCGTTAGGACTGGGCCCCTATTGGAACTATGGCTACACCTTC.

For the CDR3, the DNA is TGTGCCAGCAGCCAAGCCGGGACTAGCGGGACCAATGAGCAGTTCTTC. Translated: CASSQAGTSGTNEQFF. The chain carries TRBV4-2 and TRBJ2-1; 13 bases are shared with TRBD2. The V and J ends lost 1 base and 6 bases, in that order; junction bases with no gene match: 3. This CDR3 contains 16 residues. Germline values: CDR1 LGHNA, CDR2 YNFKEQ.

This chain joins TRBV4-3 and TRBJ1-2, with D possibly TRBD1 on 6 matching bases. The ends were cut back, 0 bases at V and 0 bases at J, with 8 bases in the middle. This CDR3 is 15 amino acids long. Germline CDR1 reads LGHNA; CDR2 reads YSLEER. The CDR3 nucleotides are TGCGCCAGCAGCCAAGATCCAGGGGCTAACTATGGCTACACCTTC. Protein sequence: CASSQDPGANYGYTF.

The J gene is TRBJ2-2, the V gene TRBV11-1; 8 bases fit TRBD1. J gave up 1 base and V 5 bases, and 12 bases lay outside the gene matches. Germline values: CDR1 SGHAT, CDR2 FQDESV (reference sequence). The CDR3 is 18 residues long. The CDR3 DNA is TGTGCCAGCAGCACGCAACCGGGACAGGTTATGAACACCGGGGAGCTGTTTTTT. The encoded protein is CASSTQPGQVMNTGELFF.

This clone came up a few times. Given a far larger clone just one base away, this is likely a sequencing read error. At the DNA level, this CDR3 is encoded by other sequences in the same sample as well. The chain links TRBV30 to TRBJ1-1, with 9 bases identical to TRBD1. This CDR3 is built from 13 residues. Germline loops: CDR1 GTSNPN, CDR2 SVGIG (reference sequence). CDR3 bases: TGTGCCTGGATGGGACAGGGCTACACTGAGGCTTTCTTT. Its protein product is CAWMGQGYTEAFF. Using reference TRBV30 and TRBJ1-1 for the parts outside the CDR3, the full variable domain is SQTIHQWPATLVQPVGSPLSLECTVEGTSNPNLYWYRQAAGRGLQLLFYSVGIGQISSEVPQNLSASRPQDRQFILSSKKLLLSDSGFYLCAWMGQGYTEAFFGQGTRLTVV.

The chain has TRBV7-9 and TRBJ1-1, with a tentative D call TRBD1 (6 bases). CDR3 length: 12 residues. Trimming shortened V by 3 bases and J by 11 bases, and 13 bases separated the two germline ends. Germline CDR1 and CDR2: SEHNR and FQNEAQ (reference sequence). CDR3 loop: CASSLFSGDAFF. In DNA, the CDR3 is TGTGCCAGCAGCTTGTTCTCAGGGGATGCTTTCTTT.

Notes on this clone: The same CDR3 arises from other DNA sequences in this sample as well. V usage is TRBV28 and J usage is TRBJ2-7, with 7 positions matching TRBD2. The CDR3 is made up of 15 amino acids. Per the germline V gene, CDR1 is MDHEN and CDR2 is SYDVKM. Germline trimming cut 5 bases from V and 2 bases from J; bases unmatched to any gene: 9. CDR3 amino acids: CASSLPGGGPYEQYF. CDR3 bases: TGTGCCAGCAGTCTCCCCGGGGGAGGGCCCTACGAGCAGTACTTC.

V and J are TRBV2 and TRBJ1-2; D is uncertain. This CDR3 region has 14 residues. V was cut by 3 bases and J by 0 bases, with 8 bases left in between. Germline V gene data show CDR1 as SNHLY and CDR2 as FYNNEI. The CDR3 nucleotides read TGTGCCAGCAGTGAGGTTACCCCTAACTATGGCTACACCTTC. Translated: CASSEVTPNYGYTF.

The chain joins TRBV7-9 to TRBJ2-1; 7 bases match TRBD2. This CDR3 has 15 amino acids. CDR1 is SEHNR and CDR2 is FQNEAQ in the germline V gene (reference sequence). V lost 6 bases, J lost 3 bases, and 8 bases stayed unmatched. This CDR3 reads CASSAGLAVYNEQFF. The CDR3 nucleotides are TGTGCCAGCAGTGCAGGGCTAGCGGTCTACAATGAGCAGTTCTTC.